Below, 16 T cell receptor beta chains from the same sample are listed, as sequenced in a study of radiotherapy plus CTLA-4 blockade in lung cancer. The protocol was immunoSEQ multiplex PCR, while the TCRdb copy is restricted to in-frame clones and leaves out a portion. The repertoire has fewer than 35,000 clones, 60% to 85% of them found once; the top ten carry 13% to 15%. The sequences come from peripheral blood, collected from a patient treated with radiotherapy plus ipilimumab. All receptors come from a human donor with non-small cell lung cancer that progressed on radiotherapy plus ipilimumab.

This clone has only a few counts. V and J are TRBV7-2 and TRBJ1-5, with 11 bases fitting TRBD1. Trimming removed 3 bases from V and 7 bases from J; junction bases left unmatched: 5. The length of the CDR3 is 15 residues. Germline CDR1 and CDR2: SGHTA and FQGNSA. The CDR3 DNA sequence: TGTGCCAGCAGCTTCGGGACAGGGGGTAGACAGCCCCAGCATTTT. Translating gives CASSFGTGGRQPQHF. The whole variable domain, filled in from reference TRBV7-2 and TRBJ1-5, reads GAGVSQSPSNKVTEKGKDVELRCDPISGHTALYWYRQSLGQGLEFLIYFQGNSAPDKSGLPSDRFSAERTGGSVSTLTIQRTQQEDSAVYLCASSFGTGGRQPQHFGDGTRLSIL.

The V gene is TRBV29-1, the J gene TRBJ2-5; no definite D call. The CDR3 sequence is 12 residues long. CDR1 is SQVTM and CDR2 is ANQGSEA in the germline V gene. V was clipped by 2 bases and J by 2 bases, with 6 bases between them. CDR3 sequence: CSVETDQETQYF. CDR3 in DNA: TGCAGCGTTGAAACAGATCAAGAGACCCAGTACTTC.

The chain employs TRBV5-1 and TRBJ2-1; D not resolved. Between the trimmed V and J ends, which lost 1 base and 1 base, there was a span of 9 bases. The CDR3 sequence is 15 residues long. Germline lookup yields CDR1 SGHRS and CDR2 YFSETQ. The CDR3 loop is CASSLRPQSYNEQFF. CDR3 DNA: TGCGCCAGCAGCTTGCGGCCCCAGTCCTACAATGAGCAGTTCTTC.

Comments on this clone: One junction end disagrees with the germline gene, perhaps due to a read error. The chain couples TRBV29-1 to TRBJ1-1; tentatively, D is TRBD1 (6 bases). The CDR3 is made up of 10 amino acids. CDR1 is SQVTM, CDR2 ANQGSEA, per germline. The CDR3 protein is CSAEGGGKGF. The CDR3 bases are TGCAGCGCGGAGGGAGGGGGTAAGGGCTTT.

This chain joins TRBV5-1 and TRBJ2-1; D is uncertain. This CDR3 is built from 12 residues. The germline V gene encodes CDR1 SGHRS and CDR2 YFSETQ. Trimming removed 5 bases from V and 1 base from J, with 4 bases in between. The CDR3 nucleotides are TGCGCCAGCAGTGATTCCTACAATGAGCAGTTCTTC. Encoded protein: CASSDSYNEQFF.

The CDR3 coding sequence is TGTGCCAGCAGCTTAGCCTACAGTCCCGGAAACACCATATATTTT. It is translated as CASSLAYSPGNTIYF. V and J are TRBV7-6 and TRBJ1-3; D is uncertain. In germline, CDR1 is SGHVS, CDR2 FNYEAQ. V was clipped by 0 bases and J by 4 bases, with 10 bases between them. The CDR3 covers 15 residues.

Here the CDR3 reads CASSLTLNTGELFF. The CDR3 region has the DNA TGTGCCAGCAGCTTAACGTTGAACACCGGGGAGCTGTTTTTT. V is TRBV7-3 and J is TRBJ2-2, with D unresolved. CDR1 SGHTA and CDR2 FQGTGA come from the germline V gene. V was clipped by 0 bases and J by 1 base, with 3 bases between them. CDR3 length: 14 amino acids. The whole variable domain, remainder taken from reference TRBV7-3 and TRBJ2-2, is GAGVSQTPSNKVTEKGKYVELRCDPISGHTALYWYRQSLGQGPEFLIYFQGTGAADDSGLPNDRFFAVRPEGSVSTLKIQRTERGDSAVYLCASSLTLNTGELFFGEGSRLTVL.

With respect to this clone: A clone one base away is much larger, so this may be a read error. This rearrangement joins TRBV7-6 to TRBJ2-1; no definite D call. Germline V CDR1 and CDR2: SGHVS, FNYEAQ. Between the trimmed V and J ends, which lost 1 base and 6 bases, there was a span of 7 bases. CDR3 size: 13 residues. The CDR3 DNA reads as TGTGCCAGCAGCTTAGGGCTTCCCAATGAGCAGTTCTTC. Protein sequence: CASSLGLPNEQFF.

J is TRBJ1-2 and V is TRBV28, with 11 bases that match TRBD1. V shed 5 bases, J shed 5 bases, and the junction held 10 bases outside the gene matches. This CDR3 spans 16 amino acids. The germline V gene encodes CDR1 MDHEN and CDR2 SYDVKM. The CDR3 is CASSAPGDRGSYGYTF. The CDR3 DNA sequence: TGTGCCAGCAGTGCACCTGGGGACAGGGGGTCGTATGGCTACACCTTC.

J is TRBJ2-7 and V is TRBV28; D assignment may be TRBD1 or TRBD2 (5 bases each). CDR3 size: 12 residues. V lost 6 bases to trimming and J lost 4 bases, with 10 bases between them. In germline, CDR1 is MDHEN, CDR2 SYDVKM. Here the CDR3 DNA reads TGTGCCAGCAGGGGGGATTATTACGAGCAGTACTTC. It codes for CASRGDYYEQYF.

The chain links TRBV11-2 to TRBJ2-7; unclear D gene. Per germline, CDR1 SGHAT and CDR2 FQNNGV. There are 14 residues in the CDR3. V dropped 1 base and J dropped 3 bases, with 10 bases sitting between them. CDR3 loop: CASSLGPEYYEQYF. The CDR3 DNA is TGTGCCAGCAGCTTAGGCCCGGAATACTACGAGCAGTACTTC.

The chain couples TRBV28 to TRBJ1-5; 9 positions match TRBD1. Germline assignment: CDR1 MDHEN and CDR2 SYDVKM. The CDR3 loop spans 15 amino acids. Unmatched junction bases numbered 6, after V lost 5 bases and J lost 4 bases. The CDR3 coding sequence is TGTGCCAGCAGTACACCCGGGACAGGGAATCAGCCCCAGCATTTT. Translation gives CASSTPGTGNQPQHF.

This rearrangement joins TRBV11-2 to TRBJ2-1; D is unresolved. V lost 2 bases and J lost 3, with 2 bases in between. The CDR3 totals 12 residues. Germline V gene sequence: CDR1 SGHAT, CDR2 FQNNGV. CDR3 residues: CASSLSYNEQFF. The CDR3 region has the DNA TGTGCCAGCAGCTTAAGCTACAATGAGCAGTTCTTC.

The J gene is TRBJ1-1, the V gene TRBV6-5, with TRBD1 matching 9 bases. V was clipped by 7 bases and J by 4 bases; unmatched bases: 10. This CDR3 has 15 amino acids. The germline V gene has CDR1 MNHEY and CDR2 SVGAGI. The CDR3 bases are TGTGCCAGCACCTTAGGACAGGGGCTTCTCACTGAAGCTTTCTTT. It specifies CASTLGQGLLTEAFF.

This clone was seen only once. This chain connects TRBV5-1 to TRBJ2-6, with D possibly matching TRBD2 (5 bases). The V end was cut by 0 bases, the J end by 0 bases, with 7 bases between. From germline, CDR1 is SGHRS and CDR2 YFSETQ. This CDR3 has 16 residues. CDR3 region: CASSLVGSSGANVLTF. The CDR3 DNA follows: TGCGCCAGCAGCTTGGTAGGGAGCTCTGGGGCCAACGTCCTGACTTTC.

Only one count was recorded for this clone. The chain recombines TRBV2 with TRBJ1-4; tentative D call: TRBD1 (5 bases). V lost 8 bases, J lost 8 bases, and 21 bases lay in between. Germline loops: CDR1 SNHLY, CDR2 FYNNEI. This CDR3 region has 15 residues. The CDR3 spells CASAPPQVRGEKLFF. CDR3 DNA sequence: TGTGCCAGCGCGCCCCCACAGGTCCGGGGGGAAAAACTGTTTTTT. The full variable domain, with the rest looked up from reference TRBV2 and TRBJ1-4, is EPEVTQTPSHQVTQMGQEVILRCVPISNHLYFYWYRQILGQKVEFLVSFYNNEISEKSEIFDDQFSVERPDGSNFTLKIRSTKLEDSAMYFCASAPPQVRGEKLFFGSGTQLSVL.